The 18 T cell receptor beta chains presented below share a single source sample, sequenced in a study of blood T cell repertoires in COVID-19. Clones were read by immunoSEQ multiplex PCR, and TCRdb kept only the in-frame ones, dropping some. The sample records under 150,000 clones, around 80% being singletons. Sequences were obtained from peripheral blood. The receptors stem from an elderly man with acute or convalescent COVID-19.

This clone was seen a few times. As DNA, the CDR3 is TGCGCCAGCAGCCTGGGACAGGACTCCTACGAGCAGTACTTC. Protein: CASSLGQDSYEQYF. V is TRBV4-1 and J is TRBJ2-7; TRBD1 matches 8 bases. Germline values: CDR1 MGHRA, CDR2 YSYEKL. J was trimmed by 0 bases and V by 4 bases; bases with no gene match: 2. This CDR3 contains 14 residues.

This clone was seen once. V usage is TRBV6-5 and J usage is TRBJ2-3; 9 bases agree with TRBD2. The V segment lost 8 bases and the J segment 4 bases; nucleotides outside the gene matches: 7. In germline, CDR1 is MNHEY, CDR2 SVGAGI. The CDR3 has 14 residues. For the CDR3, the DNA is TGTGCCAGCCTGGCGGGGGGGCCCTCAGATACGCAGTATTTT. The encoded protein is CASLAGGPSDTQYF.

The genes are TRBV21-1 and TRBJ1-5; the tabulated D call, TRBD1, remains unverified against the DNA. TRBV21-1 is a pseudogene locus. The CDR3 runs to 17 residues. Written as DNA, the CDR3 is TGTGCCAGCAGCAAAGAGGGAGACAGGGAGACGGATCAGCCCCAGCATTTT. This gives the protein CASSKEGDRETDQPQHF.

This chain joins TRBV5-1 and TRBJ1-4; TRBD1 aligns across 9 bases. V shed 0 bases, J shed 8 bases, and the junction held 17 bases outside the gene matches. CDR1 is SGHRS, CDR2 YFSETQ, per germline. The CDR3 loop spans 19 amino acids. CDR3 in amino acids: CASSLAARQGVGTREKLFF. CDR3 nucleotides: TGCGCCAGCAGCTTGGCAGCTAGACAGGGGGTTGGGACTCGGGAAAAACTGTTTTTT.

In its sample, this clone was seen once. This sequence joins TRBV28 and TRBJ1-1; D not resolved. Germline V gene lookup returns CDR1 MDHEN and CDR2 SYDVKM. This CDR3 region has 13 residues. Between the trimmed V and J ends, which lost 8 bases and 0 bases, there was a span of 10 bases. The CDR3 DNA reads TGTGCCAGCTCCGTACAGTTGAACACTGAAGCTTTCTTT. Translation gives CASSVQLNTEAFF.

The gene calls are TRBV5-5 and TRBJ2-7; no firm D call. The germline gives CDR1 SGHKS, CDR2 YYEKEE (reference sequence). Trimming stripped 6 bases from V and 0 bases from J, with 13 bases between. This CDR3 is 14 amino acids long. CDR3: CASTPGSGSYEQYF. The DNA of the CDR3 is TGTGCCAGCACCCCCGGGTCTGGCTCCTACGAGCAGTACTTC.

The chain employs TRBV2 and TRBJ1-4, with 7 bases that match TRBD1. From germline, CDR1 is SNHLY and CDR2 FYNNEI. The length of the CDR3 is 15 residues. J was trimmed by 8 bases and V by 4 bases; bases with no gene match: 10. The CDR3: CASSAEQGSGEKLFF. As DNA, the CDR3 is TGTGCCAGCAGTGCCGAACAGGGGTCCGGCGAAAAACTGTTTTTT.

The chain couples TRBV15 to TRBJ2-2; D is perhaps TRBD1 (5 bases). The CDR3 runs to 16 residues. Trimming shortened V by 1 base and J by 7 bases, and 16 bases separated the two germline ends. CDR1 and CDR2 from the germline V gene are LNHNV and YYDKDF (reference sequence). For the CDR3, the DNA is TGTGCCACCAGCAGAGGATCAGGGAAGATGGGCGGGGAGCTGTTTTTT. Protein product: CATSRGSGKMGGELFF. Looking up the rest from reference TRBV15 and TRBJ2-2 gives the full variable domain: DAMVIQNPRYQVTQFGKPVTLSCSQTLNHNVMYWYQQKSSQAPKLLFHYYDKDFNNEADTPDNFQSRRPNTSFCFLDIRSPGLGDTAMYLCATSRGSGKMGGELFFGEGSRLTVL.

The chain links TRBV4-3 to TRBJ2-3; 9 nucleotides align to TRBD2. Germline V gene sequence: CDR1 LGHNA, CDR2 YSLEER. After removal of 5 bases from V and 8 bases from J, the junction contained 14 bases not matched to a gene. The CDR3 is made up of 16 amino acids. The CDR3 nucleotides read TGCGCCAGCAGCGCGGTCGGCGGGGGGGCAAAGGGTACGCAGTATTTT. Protein: CASSAVGGGAKGTQYF.

This chain uses TRBV7-2 with TRBJ1-2; 9 bases fit TRBD1. Trimming at V came to 6 bases and at J to 5 bases, leaving 7 bases not matched to a gene. The CDR3 consists of 14 residues. The germline gives CDR1 SGHTA, CDR2 FQGNSA. CDR3: CASSGWTGDYGYTF. CDR3 in DNA: TGTGCCAGCAGTGGTTGGACAGGGGATTATGGCTACACCTTC. The full variable domain, completed using reference TRBV7-2 and TRBJ1-2, is GAGVSQSPSNKVTEKGKDVELRCDPISGHTALYWYRQSLGQGLEFLIYFQGNSAPDKSGLPSDRFSAERTGGSVSTLTIQRTQQEDSAVYLCASSGWTGDYGYTFGSGTRLTVV.

In its sample, this clone was seen once. The chain has TRBV12-5 and TRBJ2-2; perhaps TRBD2 as D (6 bases). The germline CDR1 and CDR2 sequences are LGHNT and FRNRAP. V lost 3 bases to trimming and J lost 13 bases, with 12 bases between them. The CDR3 covers 12 residues. CDR3 amino acids: CASGFLEGRLFF. DNA for the CDR3: TGTGCTAGTGGTTTTCTGGAGGGAAGGCTGTTTTTT.

This clone was observed a handful of times. V usage is TRBV6-5 and J usage is TRBJ2-2; D perhaps matches TRBD1 (6 bases). V was shortened by 6 bases and J by 4 bases, with 12 bases between the two germline ends. CDR1 MNHEY and CDR2 SVGAGI come from the germline V gene. The CDR3 has 14 residues. The chain's CDR3 is CASRGRGGTGELFF. Here the CDR3 DNA reads TGTGCCAGCAGGGGCAGGGGTGGCACCGGGGAGCTGTTTTTT.

The genes are TRBV7-2 and TRBJ2-3; TRBD1 aligns across 11 bases. The CDR3 length is 16 residues. V was pared by 5 bases and J by 14 bases, with 18 bases of the junction left unmatched. In germline, CDR1 is SGHTA, CDR2 FQGNSA. Here the CDR3 reads CASSPLPGTGGGRWYF. In DNA form, the CDR3 reads TGTGCCAGCAGCCCGTTACCCGGGACAGGGGGGGGGAGGTGGTATTTT.

The chain uses TRBV6-2 or TRBV6-3 and TRBJ2-1; TRBD2 aligns across 7 bases. The length of the CDR3 is 15 residues. From germline, CDR1 is MNHEY and CDR2 SVGEGT. V shed 3 bases, J shed 4 bases, and the junction held 6 bases outside the gene matches. CDR3 sequence: CASSYGGGGYNEQFF. The CDR3 DNA reads as TGTGCCAGCAGTTATGGCGGGGGAGGGTACAATGAGCAGTTCTTC.

This clone was picked up a small number of times. The chain carries TRBV29-1 and TRBJ2-7, with D unclear. Germline lookup yields CDR1 SQVTM and CDR2 ANQGSEA. The V end lost 5 bases, the J end lost 0 bases, and 14 bases lay between the germline ends. The CDR3 consists of 14 residues. The CDR3 loop reads CSVLDPFSSYEQYF. The DNA for the CDR3 is TGCAGCGTTCTAGACCCGTTTAGCTCCTACGAGCAGTACTTC.

The chain is built from TRBV19 and TRBJ2-7; TRBD2 aligns across 10 bases. V lost 4 bases and J lost 6; bases outside the gene matches: 6. This CDR3 has 14 residues. Per germline, CDR1 LNHDA and CDR2 SQIVND (reference sequence). CDR3 nucleotide sequence: TGTGCCAGTAGTAGAGGGACTAGCGTTTTCGAGCAGTACTTC. This sequence encodes CASSRGTSVFEQYF.

The rearrangement joins TRBV5-1 to TRBJ2-2; D possibly corresponds to TRBD1 (5 bases). CDR1 and CDR2 from the germline V gene are SGHRS and YFSETQ. V dropped 3 bases and J dropped 4 bases, with 10 bases sitting between them. The CDR3 totals 14 residues. CDR3 amino acids: CASSSTQGTGELFF. DNA for the CDR3: TGCGCCAGCAGCTCCACCCAGGGCACCGGGGAGCTGTTTTTT.

This clone was counted many times. CDR3 in DNA: TGTGCCAGCAGCTTATGGGTCGGGGGGAAATCCGAGCAGTACTTC. It codes for CASSLWVGGKSEQYF. The chain carries TRBV7-6 and TRBJ2-7, with TRBD2 matching 7 bases. The CDR3 is 15 residues long. Germline V gene sequence: CDR1 SGHVS, CDR2 FNYEAQ. V trimming: 2 bases; J trimming: 6 bases; junction bases outside the gene matches: 10.